This T cell receptor (beta chain) was captured in a study of human T cells and chemical hapten exposure. Study context: Largely, small differences in pooled library volume made per-sample TCR yields vary.

Germline assignment: CDR1 SEHNR and CDR2 FQNEAQ (reference sequence). The CDR3 length is 14 residues. Trimming pared 0 bases from V and 0 bases from J, leaving 0 bases between. This clonotype occurred a few times. Time point defined: healthy volunteer bleed at 2 weeks. RNA extraction used unfractionated whole blood as the source of total RNA. Single cDNA molecules in the library carried unique molecular identifiers attached during preparation. In the source study's methods: Per-sample TCR counts ranged from about 20,000 to 700,000, median roughly 96,000. Each CDR3 protein gets one entry after TCRdb re-called the RACE reads with MiXCR. In this record, the V and J calls reflect TCRdb's handling and not the investigators' own analysis. The table records about 130,000 distinct CDR3 sequences, roughly 9.5% of them present only once.

The chain uses TRBV7-9 and TRBJ2-6; D is uncertain. The sequence was collected from a male donor in good health. Some clones in this sample may be carry-over from other donors' samples. The source material was whole blood. The CDR3 DNA reads TGTGCCAGCAGCTTAGCCTCTGGGGCCAACGTCCTGACTTTC. Encoded protein: CASSLASGANVLTF.